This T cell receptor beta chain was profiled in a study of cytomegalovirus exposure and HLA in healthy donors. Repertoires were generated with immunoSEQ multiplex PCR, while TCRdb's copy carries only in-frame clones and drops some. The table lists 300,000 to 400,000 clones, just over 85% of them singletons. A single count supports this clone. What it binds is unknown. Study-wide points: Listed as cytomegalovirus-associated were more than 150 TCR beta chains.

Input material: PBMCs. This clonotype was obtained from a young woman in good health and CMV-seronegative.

The CDR3 sequence is CASSGGEDTEAFF. The CDR3 DNA reads as TGTGCCAGCAGCGGAGGGGAGGACACTGAAGCTTTCTTT. The rearrangement links TRBV5-4 to TRBJ1-1; D perhaps matches TRBD1 (5 bases). With 4 bases removed from V and 3 bases from J, the gap between germline ends came to 10 bases. Germline V lookup: CDR1 SGHNT, CDR2 YYREEE (reference sequence). The CDR3 sequence is 13 residues long.